This passage covers 14 T cell receptor beta chains from one sample sequenced in a study of cytomegalovirus exposure and HLA in healthy donors. Vbeta (60) and Jbeta (13) primers were used in the PCR. Some clones are missing from TCRdb's copy, which holds only in-frame ones; the method was immunoSEQ multiplex PCR. The repertoire holds about 100,000 clones, about four fifths seen once, with 1.9% in the top ten. The sequenced material came from PBMCs. These receptors came from a woman in her thirties or forties in good health and CMV-seronegative.

This chain connects TRBV9 to TRBJ2-1; 12 bases agree with TRBD2. The V gene's germline CDR1 is SGDLS and CDR2 YYNGEE. V shed 0 bases and J 10 bases; nucleotides not matched to a gene: 5. The CDR3 consists of 15 residues. The CDR3: CASSVGGLAGWEQFF. CDR3 DNA: TGTGCCAGCAGCGTAGGCGGACTAGCGGGGTGGGAGCAGTTCTTC.

The chain combines TRBV2 with TRBJ2-1; 12 bases align to TRBD2. Germline CDR1 SNHLY, CDR2 FYNNEI. Trimming took 1 base from V and 9 from J; bases not matched to a gene: 4. The CDR3 runs 15 residues. The CDR3 DNA sequence: TGTGCCAGCAGTGAAGGACTAGCGGGGGTTAGTGAGCAGTTCTTC. Amino acid sequence: CASSEGLAGVSEQFF.

This clone was recorded only once. The DNA of the CDR3 is TGTGCCAGCAGCTTGGTGGCCGAACAATATGGCTACACCTTC. Translated: CASSLVAEQYGYTF. The chain has TRBV5-5 and TRBJ1-2; no firm D call. V was cut by 0 bases and J by 5 bases, with 11 bases left in between. Germline CDR1 SGHKS, CDR2 YYEKEE (reference sequence). This CDR3 region has 14 residues. The complete variable domain, with remaining parts taken from reference TRBV5-5 and TRBJ1-2, reads DAGVTQSPTHLIKTRGQQVTLRCSPISGHKSVSWYQQVLGQGPQFIFQYYEKEERGRGNFPDRFSARQFPNYSSELNVNALLLGDSALYLCASSLVAEQYGYTFGSGTRLTVV.

The chain couples TRBV27 to TRBJ1-4, with D possibly matching TRBD1 (6 bases). V dropped 2 bases and J dropped 7 bases, with 11 bases sitting between them. The CDR3 is made up of 14 amino acids. Per the germline V gene, CDR1 is MNHEY and CDR2 is SMNVEV (reference sequence). The CDR3 nucleotides read TGTGCCAGCAGTTTACGGCAGGGGACTGAAAAACTGTTTTTT. It yields the protein CASSLRQGTEKLFF.

This chain uses TRBV4-3 with TRBJ1-2; D not resolved. Germline CDR1 LGHNA, CDR2 YSLEER. There are 14 residues in the CDR3. V was clipped by 0 bases and J by 3 bases, with 8 bases between them. CDR3 in amino acids: CASSQEFRDYGYTF. In DNA form, the CDR3 reads TGCGCCAGCAGCCAAGAGTTCCGGGACTATGGCTACACCTTC.

J is TRBJ2-7 and V is TRBV27, with 11 bases aligning to TRBD1. Germline V gene sequence: CDR1 MNHEY, CDR2 SMNVEV (reference sequence). The CDR3 is made up of 14 amino acids. The ends lost 5 bases at V and 4 bases at J; junction bases unmatched: 4. This chain's CDR3 is CASSAGTGGYEQYF. The CDR3 coding sequence is TGTGCCAGCAGTGCCGGGACAGGGGGATACGAGCAGTACTTC.

This chain connects TRBV28 to TRBJ2-1; D is possibly TRBD1 (5 bases). V gave up 5 bases and J gave up 0 bases, with 11 bases separating them. Looked up from germline, CDR1 is MDHEN and CDR2 is SYDVKM. The CDR3 covers 15 residues. This CDR3 reads CASSVDRSSYNEQFF. DNA of the CDR3: TGTGCCAGCAGTGTAGACAGAAGCTCCTACAATGAGCAGTTCTTC.

The V call is TRBV7-8, the J call TRBJ1-2; 7 nucleotides agree with TRBD1. Trimming cost V 1 base and J 8 bases; bases outside gene matches: 4. Germline CDR1 reads SGHVS; CDR2 reads FQNEAQ. The CDR3 loop spans 13 amino acids. CDR3 bases: TGTGCCAGCAGCTTAGGGGGACAGTGGGGCTACACCTTC. It specifies CASSLGGQWGYTF.

The chain joins TRBV19 to TRBJ2-7; TRBD1 aligns across 9 bases. Trimming cost V 7 bases and J 5 bases; bases outside gene matches: 6. The CDR3 has 13 residues. From germline, CDR1 is LNHDA and CDR2 SQIVND (reference sequence). This chain's CDR3 is CASKGTGNHEQYF. In nucleotides, the CDR3 is TGTGCCAGTAAAGGGACAGGGAACCACGAGCAGTACTTC.

A few counts support this clone. This sequence joins TRBV27 and TRBJ2-7; D possibly corresponds to TRBD2 (6 bases). Trimming left V 4 bases short and J 5 bases short, with 18 bases between. The CDR3 contains 15 residues. CDR1 is MNHEY and CDR2 is SMNVEV in the germline V gene (reference sequence). CDR3 sequence (DNA): TGTGCCAGCAGTTGGGCGGGACGGGTTAGCCACGAGCAGTACTTC. Translating it yields CASSWAGRVSHEQYF.

This chain links TRBV29-1 with TRBJ2-3, with 12 bases matching TRBD1. Per the germline V gene, CDR1 is SQVTM and CDR2 is ANQGSEA. This CDR3 has 14 residues. V was pared by 4 bases and J by 4 bases, with 3 bases of the junction left unmatched. The CDR3 region has the DNA TGCAGCGTTGTTTGGGACAGGGGGCCAGATACGCAGTATTTT. Amino acid sequence: CSVVWDRGPDTQYF.

The chain is built from TRBV6-1 and TRBJ1-2; D uncertain. With 1 base removed from V and 7 bases from J, the gap between germline ends came to 10 bases. The CDR3 covers 13 residues. CDR1 and CDR2 from the germline V gene are MNHNS and SASEGT. CDR3 nucleotides: TGTGCCAGCAGTGAAGTAACAGTGAGTGGCTACACCTTC. Its protein product is CASSEVTVSGYTF.

The chain joins TRBV20-1 to TRBJ1-4; D call uncertain. V lost 6 bases and J lost 8, with 10 bases in between. CDR1 and CDR2 (germline): DFQATT, SNEGSKA (reference sequence). This CDR3 comprises 11 residues. The CDR3 coding sequence is TGCAGTGCCCAGAGGGCCGAAAAACTGTTTTTT. Amino acid sequence: CSAQRAEKLFF.

V is TRBV7-9 and J is TRBJ2-3; 8 nucleotides line up with TRBD1. The germline V gene has CDR1 SEHNR and CDR2 FQNEAQ (reference sequence). The V segment lost 3 bases and the J segment 5 bases; nucleotides outside the gene matches: 4. The CDR3 loop spans 14 amino acids. CDR3: CASSFTGGIDTQYF. The CDR3 coding sequence is TGTGCCAGCAGCTTTACAGGGGGTATAGATACGCAGTATTTT.